This T cell receptor beta chain is from a study of blood T cell repertoires in COVID-19. Clones were sequenced by immunoSEQ multiplex PCR, and TCRdb holds only the in-frame ones, with some missing. Among approximately 250,000 clones listed, around nine tenths were seen once. V lost 5 bases and J 2 bases, leaving 12 bases between the germline ends. Germline V gene data show CDR1 as LNHDA and CDR2 as SQIVND (reference sequence). This CDR3 spans 15 amino acids. The TCR sequence derives from a woman in her fifties or sixties with COVID-19, enrolled during active disease. The chain joins TRBV19 to TRBJ1-4, with a possible D match to TRBD1 (6 bases). Sample: peripheral blood. CDR3 bases: TGTGCCAGTAGTCCCTCAGGACAGACTAATGAAAAACTGTTTTTT. This sequence encodes CASSPSGQTNEKLFF.